Detailed here is one TCR beta chain. Its target is unknown. TCRdb recomputed calls from the reads with MiXCR, one row per CDR3 protein. Among some 600,000 distinct CDR3 sequences listed, less than 25% were seen once. The sample comes from a study of T cell repertoires in cytomegalovirus infection. Study background: Based on public TCR beta signatures, there were indications of CMV infection and of a matching HLA type.

Study results and limitations: It was HLA-C-restricted CMV-specific TCR beta clonotypes that dominated the response ex vivo.

The CDR3 has 15 amino acids. In germline, CDR1 is SGHVT, CDR2 SQSDAQ. V was trimmed by 1 base and J by 3 bases, leaving 12 bases between them. V is TRBV7-4 and J is TRBJ2-5, with D hard to call. The sequencing sample was made of CD8+ T cells from PBMCs. This clonotype originated in a human donor in good health (CMV status not recorded). Some clones in this sample may be carry-over from other donors' samples. Written as DNA, the CDR3 is TGTGCCAGCAGCTTAGGATACCATGAGGAAGAGACCCAGTACTTC. It specifies CASSLGYHEEETQYF. The full variable domain, its missing parts supplied by reference TRBV7-4 and TRBJ2-5, is GAGVSQSPRYKVAKRGRDVALRCDSISGHVTLYWYRQTLGQGSEVLTYSQSDAQRDKSGRPSGRFSAERPERSVSTLKIQRTEQGDSAVYLCASSLGYHEEETQYFGPGTRLLVL.